What follows is one T cell receptor beta chain and its context. This clonotype showed up many times. Its antigen has not been determined. The record has no base qualities; no much larger clone is one base away. Set within a cohort of healthcare workers in London, UK, this nested case-control study involved weekly PCR testing of nasopharyngeal swabs along with blood sampling. Healthcare workers were enrolled in the week of the UK lockdown, from 23 to 31 March 2020, and were followed every week for up to 16 weeks. The data derive from a study of early T cells in non-severe SARS-CoV-2 infection (dated by TCRdb to about 2021). The study in broad terms: Because TCR sequencing relied on bulk RNA taken from unsorted whole blood, pairing of alpha and beta chains was not possible.

On the study overall, not on this receptor specifically: VDJdb matching was skewed toward anti-spike CD8 responses and likely underestimated virus-specific expansions, missing private and CD4 specificities.

Library construction relied on 5' RACE. The data were produced on a NextSeq 500. The TCR library protocol attached unique molecular identifiers to individual cDNA molecules to correct for sequencing error and PCR bias. Both TCR alpha and beta chains were sequenced, and tight co-correlation was observed between alpha and beta sequence abundances in each sample. Per the original workflow: Decombinator V4 was used to perform V gene, J gene and CDR3 annotation of TCR sequences. TCRs were defined as expanded if a significant change between any two time points was detected under a Poisson model with p below 0.0001. TCR abundances were normalised to the total number of TCRs sequenced in each sample and reported as counts per million. TRAV1-2 paired with TRAJ12, TRAJ20 or TRAJ33 defined MAIT TCRs, while TRAV10 paired with TRAJ18 defined iNKT TCRs. VDJdb, accessed 1 November 2021, was searched for CMV, EBV and SARS-CoV-2 annotated TCRs, excluding TCRs annotated for multiple antigens. TCRdb trimmed the raw reads at Q25, called clones with MiXCR and kept productive beta chains. Entries that share a CDR3 protein sequence are merged under the most common genes and DNA. These V and J calls derive from TCRdb rather than the authors' analysis. This sample comprises about 30,000 distinct CDR3 sequences, about 3.8% of them detected only once. Of the sample, 8.2% is held by the ten largest clones.

The V and J ends are trimmed by 3 bases and 1 base, leaving 17 bases between them. CDR3 length: 16 amino acids, cysteine to phenylalanine. The only DNA kept is the CDR3, 48 bases in frame from the first base. The germline V gene gives CDR1 as SGDLS and CDR2 as YYNGEE. This receptor was identified in an adult who was a healthcare worker with PCR-confirmed SARS-CoV-2 infection or an uninfected control (not recorded which). Material: whole blood. The receptor chain draws on TRBV9 and TRBJ2-7; the best D guess is TRBD2, with 7 bases matching. CDR3 loop: CASSATWGGRSYEQYF. The DNA is TGTGCCAGCAGCGCTACGTGGGGGGGCAGGTCCTACGAGCAGTACTTC.